The table lists the clone carrying this T cell receptor beta chain with a few counts. Its antigen remains unknown. This sample is drawn from a study of post-analysis software for immune sequencing data. Study-wide background: Secondary progressive, relapsing-remitting and progressive-relapsing multiple sclerosis were among the included disease courses. Overall study findings and caveats: Same-batch samples co-clustered strongly by F measure.

cDNA libraries for TCR beta contained unique molecular identifiers. TCRdb recomputed calls from the PCR reads with MiXCR, one row per CDR3 protein. The table has some 500,000 distinct CDR3 sequences, 40% to 55% seen once. The sequence was obtained from a girl aged 5 to 17 with multiple sclerosis. Sequenced: blood.

This chain's CDR3 is CSAEASDSGYEQYF. CDR3 sequence (DNA): TGCAGTGCCGAGGCTAGCGATTCGGGGTACGAGCAGTACTTC. This chain links TRBV20-1 with TRBJ2-4; possible D gene TRBD2, 6 bases. The DNA end lines up better with TRBJ2-7; the J call may be wrong. CDR3 length equals 14 residues. Germline V gene data show CDR1 as DFQATT and CDR2 as SNEGSKA (reference sequence).